This T cell receptor (beta chain) was captured by sequencing in a study of lymphopenia after photon versus proton radiotherapy. Findings of the study overall: Larger post-nadir TCR diversity loss correlated inversely with survival in deceased patients. After the lymphocyte nadir, photon-treated repertoires showed oligoclonal expansion, especially of CD8+ Temra cells. Better survival with proton therapy was suggested as possible, not demonstrated. Photon-treated patients lost naive T cells and TCR diversity; proton-treated stayed stable.

As for this clone: Its antigen is unidentified.

The germline gives CDR1 SGHRS, CDR2 YFSETQ. The junction had 6 bases not matched to a gene; V was cut back by 0 bases and J by 8 bases. This CDR3 contains 15 residues. Sequenced by immunoSEQ multiplex PCR; TCRdb stores in-frame clones only, minus some. The repertoire holds roughly 53,000 clones, with around four fifths as singletons. This receptor was taken from a man between 45 and 60 years old with gastric cancer. The rearrangement links TRBV5-1 to TRBJ1-4, with TRBD1 matching over 8 bases. This material consisted of peripheral blood, taken from a patient treated with photon-based radiotherapy. The CDR3 DNA reads as TGCGCCAGCAGCTTGGAAGGGACAGGACGAGAAAAACTGTTTTTT. Its protein is CASSLEGTGREKLFF.